In its sample, the clone carrying this T cell receptor beta chain was seen many times. The antigen is not known. TCRdb reprocessed the 5' RACE reads via MiXCR and lists one record per CDR3 protein. Among about 60,000 distinct CDR3 sequences listed, more than 13% were seen once. This entry belongs to a study of early T cells in non-severe SARS-CoV-2 infection. Study-wide findings and caveats: Database matching using VDJdb favored anti-spike CD8 responses, with private and CD4 specificities left missing.

CDR3 length: 14 residues. Trimming removed 6 bases at V and 3 bases at J, with 15 bases between. In germline, CDR1 is ENHRY, CDR2 SYGVKD. This clonotype originated in an adult who was a healthcare worker with PCR-confirmed SARS-CoV-2 infection or an uninfected control (not recorded which). The chain is built from TRBV10-3 and TRBJ2-7; D might be TRBD2 (5 bases). The sequencing used whole blood, collected at baseline. In nucleotides, the CDR3 is TGTGCCATCAGCGAGGACGGGAATTTCTACGAGCAGTACTTC. This gives the protein CAISEDGNFYEQYF.